Following are 9 T cell receptor beta chains from one sample sequenced in a study of T cells in narcolepsy. Only in-frame clones appear in the TCRdb table, and some are missing; sequencing was by immunoSEQ multiplex PCR. The table has tens of thousands of clones, roughly 77% seen once; the top ten hold less than 1.3%. Sequencing input: memory (CD45RA-) CD4+ T cells from blood. The receptors were sampled from a human donor in good health.

The chain has TRBV15 and TRBJ2-7, with D possibly being TRBD1 or TRBD2 (6 bases each). Germline CDR1 is LNHNV and CDR2 is YYDKDF (reference sequence). V lost 1 base and J 0 bases, leaving 10 bases between the germline ends. This CDR3 is built from 15 residues. Here the CDR3 reads CATSRGGGSSYEQYF. In DNA form, the CDR3 reads TGTGCCACCAGCAGAGGAGGGGGGAGCTCCTACGAGCAGTACTTC.

In DNA form, the CDR3 reads TGTGCCATCAGTGGAGGAGGTGGCACCGGGGAGCTGTTTTTT. Translation: CAISGGGGTGELFF. The gene calls are TRBV10-3 and TRBJ2-2, with a tentative D call TRBD2 (5 bases). CDR1 ENHRY and CDR2 SYGVKD come from the germline V gene. The germline V and J ends were trimmed by 4 bases and 4 bases, with 10 bases remaining between them. CDR3 length: 14 amino acids.

The chain employs TRBV6-5 and TRBJ2-7; a weak D match, TRBD1 (6 bases). The germline V and J ends were trimmed by 2 bases and 5 bases, with 10 bases remaining between them. Germline loops: CDR1 MNHEY, CDR2 SVGAGI. This CDR3 is built from 13 residues. The CDR3 spells CASSYTTGNEQYF. CDR3 nucleotide sequence: TGTGCCAGCAGTTACACGACAGGAAACGAGCAGTACTTC.

The CDR3 sequence is CASSKNRNSGANVLTF. DNA of the CDR3: TGTGCCAGTAGTAAGAATCGTAACTCTGGGGCCAACGTCCTGACTTTC. The J gene is TRBJ2-6, the V gene TRBV19; the D is unclear. With 4 bases removed from V and 0 bases from J, the gap between germline ends came to 10 bases. Per germline, CDR1 LNHDA and CDR2 SQIVND (reference sequence). The CDR3 is made up of 16 amino acids.

The CDR3 sequence is CASGREQYF. The CDR3 nucleotides are TGTGCCAGCGGCCGGGAGCAGTACTTC. The chain uses TRBV6-6 and TRBJ2-7; D is uncertain. The germline V gene encodes CDR1 MNHNY and CDR2 SVGAGI (reference sequence). The length of the CDR3 is 9 residues. V gave up 8 bases and J gave up 7 bases, with 6 bases separating them.

The chain is built from TRBV6-6 and TRBJ2-1; D possibly matches TRBD1 or TRBD2 (6 bases each). Germline V CDR1 and CDR2: MNHNY, SVGAGI (reference sequence). Trimming shortened V by 6 bases and J by 8 bases, and 20 bases separated the two germline ends. The CDR3 sequence is 15 residues long. CDR3 region: CASSSVRRGADEQFF. In DNA form, the CDR3 reads TGTGCCAGCAGCTCGGTCAGGAGGGGGGCCGATGAGCAGTTCTTC.

V is TRBV18 and J is TRBJ2-6; 7 bases fit TRBD1. Trimming took 3 bases from V and 3 from J; bases not matched to a gene: 5. The CDR3 extends over 16 amino acids. In germline, CDR1 is KGHSH, CDR2 LQKENI. CDR3 sequence: CASSPTQGVGANVLTF. The CDR3 coding sequence is TGTGCCAGCTCACCGACGCAGGGGGTTGGGGCCAACGTCCTGACTTTC.

Here the CDR3 DNA reads TGTGCCAGCAGTACCGTGGGGGACAGCTCAACTGAAGCTTTCTTT. Translation gives CASSTVGDSSTEAFF. The chain uses TRBV9 and TRBJ1-1; 7 bases match TRBD1. Losses at the gene ends were 5 bases for V and 5 bases for J; bases not matched to a gene: 12. The CDR3 contains 15 residues. Germline-derived CDR1 and CDR2 are SGDLS and YYNGEE.

V usage is TRBV5-5 and J usage is TRBJ2-7; D is possibly TRBD1 or TRBD2 (5 bases each). Germline V lookup: CDR1 SGHKS, CDR2 YYEKEE (reference sequence). This CDR3 has 14 residues. Trimming stripped 0 bases from V and 0 bases from J, with 7 bases between. CDR3 DNA sequence: TGTGCCAGCAGCTTGGCCGGGACCTCCTACGAGCAGTACTTC. This translates into CASSLAGTSYEQYF.